This TCR beta chain was documented in a study of identifying expanded T cells in peripheral blood. Only in-frame clones appear in the TCRdb table, and some are missing; sequencing was by immunoSEQ multiplex PCR. This table holds 90,000 to 120,000 clones, around 89% found once. The CDR3 has 11 amino acids. Germline V CDR1 and CDR2: MNHNY, SVGAGI (reference sequence). Trimming removed 4 bases at V and 6 bases at J, with 4 bases between. No infections or other immune events were documented during collection. Specimen: blood. The chain is built from TRBV6-6 and TRBJ1-3; D gene uncertain. The receptor comes from a person between 18 and 75 years old in good health. Here the CDR3 DNA reads TGTGCCAGCAGTTGGTCAAACACCATATATTTT. As protein: CASSWSNTIYF.